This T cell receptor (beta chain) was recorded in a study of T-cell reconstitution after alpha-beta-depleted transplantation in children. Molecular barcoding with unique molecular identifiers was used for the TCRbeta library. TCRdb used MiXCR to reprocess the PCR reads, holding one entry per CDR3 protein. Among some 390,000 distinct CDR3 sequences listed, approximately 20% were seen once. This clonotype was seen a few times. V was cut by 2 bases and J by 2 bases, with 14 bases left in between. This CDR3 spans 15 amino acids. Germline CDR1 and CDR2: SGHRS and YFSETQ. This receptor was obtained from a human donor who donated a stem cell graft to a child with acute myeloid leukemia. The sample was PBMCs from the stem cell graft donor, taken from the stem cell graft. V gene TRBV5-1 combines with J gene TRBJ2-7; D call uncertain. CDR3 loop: CASSLLAATTYEQYF. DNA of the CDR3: TGCGCCAGCAGCTTATTGGCAGCCACAACCTACGAGCAGTACTTC.